This T cell receptor beta chain is drawn from a study of shared clonotypes between healthy human individuals. Trimming cost V 0 bases and J 2 bases, with 17 bases left between them. This CDR3 spans 18 amino acids. Germline CDR1 MGHRA, CDR2 YSYEKL. This clone came up once. Its antigen remains unidentified. Study-level results: Researchers sampled only blood; tissue repertoires likely differ.

TCRdb's table, derived via immunoSEQ multiplex PCR, lists solely in-frame clones and lacks some. Of some 580,000 clones listed, more than 95% are singletons. Sequenced: naive CD4+ T cells sorted from blood. The sample's subset: CD45RA+ positively selected. The chain is built from TRBV4-1 and TRBJ2-1; D is possibly TRBD2 (6 bases). The clonotype comes from a woman aged 30 to 39 in good health. CDR3 DNA sequence: TGCGCCAGCAGCCAAGATCGTACGGGAGTAGGGACCTACAATGAGCAGTTCTTC. Its translation: CASSQDRTGVGTYNEQFF.